Detailed here is one TCR beta chain. The record originates from a study of blood T cell repertoires in COVID-19. Study information: T cells, B-cell-depleted T cells, or PBMCs provided the cDNA or gDNA that served as material.

Across 20 to 25 US areas, participants ranged in age from about 18 to 89 years. Sequencing was performed with immunoSEQ multiplex PCR; in TCRdb, only in-frame clones are kept and a portion is missing. The table records fewer than 350,000 clones, almost 90% of them present only once. After removal of 2 bases from V and 0 bases from J, the junction contained 2 bases not matched to a gene. Germline loops: CDR1 SGHRS, CDR2 YFSETQ. The CDR3 is 15 residues long. Sequenced sample: PBMCs or T cells enriched from blood (not recorded which). The gene calls are TRBV5-1 and TRBJ2-7, with 10 nucleotides matching TRBD2. The sequence derives from a woman in her 30s who had been exposed to COVID-19. The CDR3 is CASSFLAGASYEQYF. The CDR3 DNA reads as TGCGCCAGCAGCTTCCTAGCGGGAGCCTCCTACGAGCAGTACTTC.